One sample yielded the 32 T cell receptor beta chains listed below, sequenced in a study of early T cells in non-severe SARS-CoV-2 infection. TCRdb independently ran MiXCR on the 5' RACE reads; one entry per CDR3 protein. This sample has roughly 51,000 distinct CDR3 sequences, with about 7.7% found just once. The starting material was whole blood, obtained at baseline. The receptors stem from an adult who was a healthcare worker with PCR-confirmed SARS-CoV-2 infection or an uninfected control (not recorded which).

This clonotype has a count of ten or more. This chain links TRBV24-1 with TRBJ2-6; D is unclear. With 6 bases removed from V and 1 base from J, the gap between germline ends came to 6 bases. The CDR3 is made up of 14 amino acids. Germline CDR1 reads KGHDR; CDR2 reads SFDVKD. The chain's CDR3 is CATSIGSGANVLTF. As DNA, the CDR3 is TGTGCCACCAGTATAGGGTCTGGGGCCAACGTCCTGACTTTC.

This clonotype was observed at least ten times. J is TRBJ1-3 and V is TRBV14, with D uncertain. The germline V gene encodes CDR1 SGHDN and CDR2 FVKESK. This CDR3 contains 13 residues. The ends were cut back, 1 base at V and 4 bases at J, with 5 bases in the middle. The CDR3 nucleotides are TGTGCCAGCAGCCAAGCGGGGGGAAACACCATATATTTT. Encoded protein: CASSQAGGNTIYF.

This clonotype was detected only a few times. This chain joins TRBV12-3 or TRBV12-4 and TRBJ2-1; TRBD2 matches 10 bases. There are 16 residues in the CDR3. Trimming at V came to 6 bases and at J to 6 bases, leaving 11 bases not matched to a gene. The CDR3 coding sequence is TGTGCCAGCAGCCCCATTAGCGGGAGGACACCCAATGAGCAGTTCTTC. As protein: CASSPISGRTPNEQFF.

The V and J genes are TRBV6-2 or TRBV6-3 and TRBJ1-6; D is unclear. The germline V gene encodes CDR1 MNHEY and CDR2 SVGEGT. V was pared by 1 base and J by 6 bases, with 7 bases between. This CDR3 region has 14 residues. CDR3 residues: CASSYWQINSPLHF. In DNA form, the CDR3 reads TGTGCCAGCAGTTACTGGCAGATTAATTCACCCCTCCACTTT.

This clonotype came up many times. This chain joins TRBV28 and TRBJ2-6; 12 bases map to TRBD1. V gave up 6 bases and J gave up 2 bases; unmatched junction bases: 5. From germline, CDR1 is MDHEN and CDR2 SYDVKM. The CDR3 consists of 17 residues. CDR3 coding DNA: TGTGCCAGCAGACCGGGACAGGGGGCGCCTGGGGCCAACGTCCTGACTTTC. Protein: CASRPGQGAPGANVLTF.

This clonotype was observed a handful of times. This chain connects TRBV28 to TRBJ2-7; possibly TRBD2 for D (5 bases). Germline V gives CDR1 MDHEN, CDR2 SYDVKM. With 1 base removed from V and 7 bases from J, the gap between germline ends came to 11 bases. The CDR3 is made up of 13 amino acids. The CDR3 DNA follows: TGTGCCAGCAGTTTATTGACGGGCGGGGAGCAGTACTTC. It encodes CASSLLTGGEQYF.

The chain recombines TRBV5-4 with TRBJ2-7; TRBD2 might be the D (6 bases). The germline V and J ends were trimmed by 5 bases and 4 bases, with 19 bases remaining between them. Germline CDR1 reads SGHNT; CDR2 reads YYREEE (reference sequence). This CDR3 is 15 amino acids long. CDR3 protein: CASSSDPGELYEQYF. DNA for the CDR3: TGTGCCAGCAGTTCCGACCCGGGAGAGCTGTACGAGCAGTACTTC.

This clonotype has just a few counts. The V gene is TRBV12-3 or TRBV12-4, the J gene TRBJ2-7; TRBD2 aligns across 7 bases. J lost 2 bases, V lost 3 bases, and 4 bases had no gene match. The CDR3 has 14 residues. CDR3 nucleotides: TGTGCCAGCAGTTTCGGGGGAGGGGCCTACGAGCAGTACTTC. This codes for CASSFGGGAYEQYF.

This clonotype was counted many times. The rearrangement joins TRBV9 to TRBJ2-5; D remains ambiguous. This CDR3 region has 14 residues. Germline V gene sequence: CDR1 SGDLS, CDR2 YYNGEE. V was shortened by 2 bases and J by 2 bases, with 10 bases between the two germline ends. CDR3 in amino acids: CASSVSQGQETQYF. The CDR3 nucleotides read TGTGCCAGCAGCGTCTCCCAAGGGCAAGAGACCCAGTACTTC.

Ten or more counts support this clonotype. The rearrangement uses TRBV20-1 and TRBJ2-1; 8 positions match TRBD1. V shed 5 bases and J 6 bases; nucleotides not matched to a gene: 6. The CDR3 spans 13 residues. The germline gives CDR1 DFQATT, CDR2 SNEGSKA (reference sequence). The CDR3 protein is CSAPSTGANEQFF. Written as DNA, the CDR3 is TGCAGTGCTCCCTCGACAGGGGCCAATGAGCAGTTCTTC.

V and J are TRBV20-1 and TRBJ2-2, with 7 nucleotides matching TRBD2. CDR3 length equals 13 residues. J was trimmed by 7 bases and V by 3 bases; bases with no gene match: 5. Germline-derived CDR1 and CDR2 are DFQATT and SNEGSKA (reference sequence). The CDR3 here is CSASWTRGGELFF. The DNA for the CDR3 is TGCAGTGCTAGTTGGACTAGAGGCGGGGAGCTGTTTTTT.

The sample holds many counts of this clonotype. The rearrangement links TRBV28 to TRBJ2-1, with D tentatively TRBD2 (6 bases). There are 14 residues in the CDR3. Trimming took 8 bases from V and 6 from J, leaving 17 bases between them. Per the germline V gene, CDR1 is MDHEN and CDR2 is SYDVKM. In nucleotides, the CDR3 is TGTGCCAGCTACGACACGACTAGTATCAATGAGCAGTTCTTC. Encoded protein: CASYDTTSINEQFF.

This clonotype showed up many times. The rearrangement joins TRBV7-8 to TRBJ2-1; 9 positions match TRBD2. The germline V gene has CDR1 SGHVS and CDR2 FQNEAQ. CDR3 length: 15 amino acids. The V gene end was trimmed by 5 bases and the J gene end by 9 bases; junction bases not matched to a gene: 11. The DNA for the CDR3 is TGTGCCAGCAGCCCCGGGGCTAGCGGGATTATTGAGCAGTTCTTC. It translates to CASSPGASGIIEQFF.

This clonotype was detected ten times or more. The chain employs TRBV2 and TRBJ2-2; weak D call: TRBD2 (5 bases). The V gene's germline CDR1 is SNHLY and CDR2 FYNNEI. CDR3 length equals 15 residues. V lost 7 bases to trimming and J lost 0 bases, with 12 bases between them. As DNA, the CDR3 is TGTGCCAGCACCCGAGCGGATACGAACACCGGGGAGCTGTTTTTT. It yields the protein CASTRADTNTGELFF.

The chain combines TRBV29-1 with TRBJ2-1; 10 bases fit TRBD2. The germline V gene has CDR1 SQVTM and CDR2 ANQGSEA. V shed 0 bases, J shed 4 bases, and the junction held 9 bases outside the gene matches. The CDR3 sequence is 17 residues long. The CDR3 sequence is CSVEDPILAGGYNEQFF. For the CDR3, the DNA is TGCAGCGTTGAAGACCCTATTTTAGCGGGAGGTTACAATGAGCAGTTCTTC.

This clonotype turned up a few times. This rearrangement joins TRBV12-3 or TRBV12-4 to TRBJ1-6; a weak D match, TRBD1 (6 bases). The CDR3 spans 15 residues. The V gene lost 3 bases and the J gene lost 8 bases, with 14 bases spanning the gap. This CDR3 reads CASSLLLGAYSPLHF. Written as DNA, the CDR3 is TGTGCCAGCAGTTTGCTTTTGGGGGCTTATTCACCCCTCCACTTT.

The chain couples TRBV7-6 to TRBJ2-7; 9 nucleotides agree with TRBD1. Germline lookup yields CDR1 SGHVS and CDR2 FNYEAQ. CDR3 length: 18 amino acids. V shed 5 bases and J 2 bases; nucleotides not matched to a gene: 16. In DNA form, the CDR3 reads TGTGCCAGCAGCCAGCAAGCGGGTGTAGGGACAGGGACCTACGAGCAGTACTTC. Amino acids: CASSQQAGVGTGTYEQYF.

This clonotype has just a few counts. V and J are TRBV11-2 and TRBJ2-3; TRBD1 agrees at 7 bases. The ends lost 5 bases at V and 7 bases at J; junction bases unmatched: 15. Germline V gene sequence: CDR1 SGHAT, CDR2 FQNNGV. CDR3 length equals 16 residues. The CDR3 sequence: CASSPGVGQRLNTQYF. Written as DNA, the CDR3 is TGTGCCAGCAGCCCAGGGGTGGGACAGAGACTTAATACGCAGTATTTT. The variable domain in full, with the rest retrieved from reference TRBV11-2 and TRBJ2-3, is EAGVAQSPRYKIIEKRQSVAFWCNPISGHATLYWYQQILGQGPKLLIQFQNNGVVDDSQLPKDRFSAERLKGVDSTLKIQPAKLEDSAVYLCASSPGVGQRLNTQYFGPGTRLTVL.

This clonotype appeared many times. V is TRBV5-1 and J is TRBJ2-7, with a weak D call TRBD1 (5 bases). Trimming stripped 2 bases from V and 2 bases from J, with 8 bases between. Germline CDR1 reads SGHRS; CDR2 reads YFSETQ. The CDR3 totals 13 residues. CDR3 sequence: CASSLDRTYEQYF. The CDR3 region has the DNA TGCGCCAGCAGCTTAGACAGAACCTACGAGCAGTACTTC.

The chain recombines TRBV20-1 with TRBJ2-5, with 7 nucleotides matching TRBD1. Germline CDR1 DFQATT, CDR2 SNEGSKA (reference sequence). Trimming at V came to 6 bases and at J to 2 bases, leaving 9 bases not matched to a gene. This CDR3 is 14 amino acids long. The CDR3 here is CSADRRDRQETQYF. CDR3 nucleotide sequence: TGCAGTGCGGATCGCCGGGACAGACAAGAGACCCAGTACTTC.

The CDR3 DNA sequence: TGTGCCAGCAGCGTTCAAAGGGACTCCTATGGCTACACCTTC. Translation: CASSVQRDSYGYTF. The J gene is TRBJ1-2, the V gene TRBV7-2, with D possibly being TRBD1 (5 bases). The CDR3 loop spans 14 amino acids. From germline, CDR1 is SGHTA and CDR2 FQGNSA. Trimming left V 5 bases short and J 4 bases short, with 14 bases between. The full variable domain, in which reference TRBV7-2 and TRBJ1-2 provide the parts outside the CDR3, is GAGVSQSPSNKVTEKGKDVELRCDPISGHTALYWYRQSLGQGLEFLIYFQGNSAPDKSGLPSDRFSAERTGGSVSTLTIQRTQQEDSAVYLCASSVQRDSYGYTFGSGTRLTVV.

Only a few counts were recorded for this clonotype. V usage is TRBV10-3 and J usage is TRBJ2-1; D possibly corresponds to TRBD1 (6 bases). The CDR3 has 11 residues. Trimming stripped 10 bases from V and 9 bases from J, with 13 bases between. Germline V gene data show CDR1 as ENHRY and CDR2 as SYGVKD. CDR3 in amino acids: CATQGVSEQFF. The CDR3 DNA reads as TGTGCCACACAGGGTGTAAGTGAGCAGTTCTTC.

To note about this clonotype: This may be a read error, as it is one base from a much larger clone. The chain links TRBV5-4 to TRBJ2-3; 13 bases fit TRBD2. Germline V gives CDR1 SGHNT, CDR2 YYREEE (reference sequence). CDR3 length equals 17 residues. Trimming removed 3 bases from V and 2 bases from J; junction bases left unmatched: 6. CDR3 in DNA: TGTGCCAGCAGCTACGGGGGACTAGCGGGAATCACAGATACGCAGTATTTT. This sequence encodes CASSYGGLAGITDTQYF.

The genes are TRBV30 and TRBJ2-7; 7 bases agree with TRBD2. The CDR3 extends over 14 amino acids. V lost 4 bases and J lost 2; bases outside the gene matches: 8. Germline loops: CDR1 GTSNPN, CDR2 SVGIG (reference sequence). CDR3 residues: CAWTTGTITYEQYF. The DNA for the CDR3 is TGTGCCTGGACTACCGGGACTATAACCTACGAGCAGTACTTC.

In its sample, this clonotype was seen many times. The CDR3 bases are TGTGCCAGCAGCTTACCGACTAGCGGGAGAACCTACAATGAGCAGTTCTTC. This codes for CASSLPTSGRTYNEQFF. This chain connects TRBV5-4 to TRBJ2-1; 12 positions match TRBD2. After removal of 2 bases from V and 2 bases from J, the junction contained 5 bases not matched to a gene. There are 17 residues in the CDR3. Germline V CDR1 and CDR2: SGHNT, YYREEE (reference sequence).

The chain combines TRBV4-1 with TRBJ2-1, with 10 bases aligning to TRBD2. The CDR3 has 16 amino acids. V dropped 4 bases and J dropped 4; count of bases not matched to a gene: 7. Germline CDR1 and CDR2: MGHRA and YSYEKL. The CDR3 bases are TGCGCCAGCAGCCGACAACTAGCGGGATCTTACAATGAGCAGTTCTTC. Its protein product is CASSRQLAGSYNEQFF.

V is TRBV18 and J is TRBJ2-4, with TRBD2 matching 8 bases. Germline V gene lookup returns CDR1 KGHSH and CDR2 LQKENI. The CDR3 covers 15 residues. V gave up 3 bases and J gave up 2 bases; unmatched junction bases: 3. The DNA for the CDR3 is TGTGCCAGCTCACCTCGCGGGAGGCCCAAAAACATTCAGTACTTC. Translation gives CASSPRGRPKNIQYF.

The table lists this clonotype with a few counts. This chain joins TRBV5-6 and TRBJ2-1, with TRBD2 identical over 11 bases. The V segment lost 0 bases and the J segment 8 bases; nucleotides outside the gene matches: 4. The germline CDR1 and CDR2 sequences are SGHDT and YYEEEE. CDR3 length equals 15 residues. CDR3 in DNA: TGTGCCAGCAGCTTGGGTAGCGGGAGGGCCTATGAGCAGTTCTTC. Its protein is CASSLGSGRAYEQFF.

At least ten counts were recorded for this clonotype. V and J are TRBV25-1 and TRBJ2-3, with TRBD1 matching over 9 bases. Trimming removed 4 bases from V and 1 base from J; junction bases left unmatched: 6. Germline CDR1 and CDR2: MGHDK and SYGVNS. The CDR3 loop spans 16 amino acids. The CDR3 is CASSALGTGRTDTQYF. DNA of the CDR3: TGTGCCAGCAGTGCCCTTGGGACAGGGCGCACAGATACGCAGTATTTT.

Ten or more counts support this clonotype. This rearrangement joins TRBV29-1 to TRBJ2-1; the D gene could be TRBD1 or TRBD2 (5 bases each). Between the trimmed V and J ends, which lost 0 bases and 2 bases, there was a span of 17 bases. The CDR3 contains 17 residues. Germline V gene data show CDR1 as SQVTM and CDR2 as ANQGSEA. CDR3 residues: CSVEDPFPGPTYNEQFF. The CDR3 DNA is TGCAGCGTTGAAGACCCATTTCCGGGACCAACCTACAATGAGCAGTTCTTC.

This clonotype was detected ten times or more. The chain uses TRBV7-9 and TRBJ1-2; no clear D. Germline loops: CDR1 SEHNR, CDR2 FQNEAQ (reference sequence). This CDR3 has 12 residues. Between the trimmed V and J ends, which lost 5 bases and 1 base, there was a span of 5 bases. In DNA form, the CDR3 reads TGTGCCAGCAGCGAGGATAACTATGGCTACACCTTC. Residues: CASSEDNYGYTF. The full variable domain, completed using reference TRBV7-9 and TRBJ1-2, is DTGVSQNPRHKITKRGQNVTFRCDPISEHNRLYWYRQTLGQGPEFLTYFQNEAQLEKSRLLSDRFSAERPKGSFSTLEIQRTEQGDSAMYLCASSEDNYGYTFGSGTRLTVV.

The gene calls are TRBV30 and TRBJ2-1; TRBD1 might be the D (5 bases). V lost 0 bases and J lost 6, with 12 bases in between. Germline values: CDR1 GTSNPN, CDR2 SVGIG (reference sequence). This CDR3 contains 14 residues. CDR3 coding DNA: TGTGCCTGGAGTGTTGGAGACAGTACCAATGAGCAGTTCTTC. Its translation is CAWSVGDSTNEQFF.